This T cell receptor (beta chain) was obtained from a study of OX40 agonist ivuxolimab in advanced cancers. About the study: Given to patients was ivuxolimab, an agonistic anti-OX40 (CD134) antibody. People who had prior anti-PD-1, anti-PD-L1 or anti-CTLA-4 therapy could take part, and approximately 43% had some.

Per the germline V gene, CDR1 is SEHNR and CDR2 is FQNEAQ (reference sequence). The CDR3 is made up of 16 amino acids. The germline V and J ends were trimmed by 5 bases and 0 bases, with 15 bases remaining between them. TCRdb's table, derived via immunoSEQ multiplex PCR, lists solely in-frame clones and lacks some. The sample shows roughly 7,000 clones, about four fifths of them seen only once. The V call is TRBV7-9, the J call TRBJ2-3, with D tentatively TRBD1 (5 bases). The material was CD4+ or CD8+ T cells sorted from blood, obtained in a trial of the OX40 agonist ivuxolimab. The source is an adult with an advanced solid tumor such as melanoma, head and neck, liver or kidney cancer. The CDR3 sequence: CASSGDRGGSTDTQYF. The CDR3 DNA reads TGTGCCAGCAGCGGTGATAGGGGCGGTAGCACAGATACGCAGTATTTT. The full variable domain, completed using reference TRBV7-9 and TRBJ2-3, is DTGVSQNPRHKITKRGQNVTFRCDPISEHNRLYWYRQTLGQGPEFLTYFQNEAQLEKSRLLSDRFSAERPKGSFSTLEIQRTEQGDSAMYLCASSGDRGGSTDTQYFGPGTRLTVL.